This T cell receptor beta chain is drawn from a study of T cells after yellow fever vaccination. As for the study in general: Fractions with few cells were prepared using SMART-Seq v4 Ultra Low Input.

Synthesis of TCR cDNA relied on 5'RACE template switching, which attached a universal primer site and UMIs. TCRdb analysed the 5' RACE reads with MiXCR anew, one entry per CDR3 protein. The sample includes 55,000 to 70,000 distinct CDR3 sequences, approximately 7% of them seen just once. Findings and caveats of the study: From the bulk population, abundant clonotypes could contaminate and appear within FACS-sorted repertoires. Clones from primary vaccination mostly reappeared after the booster (roughly 97% CD4, around 90% CD8).

This clonotype was counted a few times. Its antigen is undetermined. A junction boundary mismatches the germline segment, possibly from a read error. This clonotype was obtained from a young man who received the YFV17D yellow fever vaccine. Here the sequenced sample was CD8+ T cells sorted from PBMCs, taken roughly 47 days after the first yellow fever vaccination.

CDR3 nucleotide sequence: TGTGCTAGCAGCTTTAACAGGGGAAGTAGGAATGAGCAGTTCTTC. It encodes CASSFNRGSRNEQFF. The chain employs TRBV7-7 and TRBJ2-1; 7 positions agree with TRBD1. The CDR3 runs 15 residues. CDR1 and CDR2 (germline): SSHAT, FNYEAQ (reference sequence).